Each of the 13 T cell receptor beta chains below was sequenced from the same sample in a study of shared clonotypes between healthy human individuals. CD45RO-negative cells were positively selected for CCR7, leaving out terminally differentiated effector memory CD45RA+ cells. Profiling relied on immunoSEQ multiplex PCR, and the TCRdb table lists in-frame clones only, not all of them. The sample lists 650,000 to 800,000 clones, 92% occurring once. Sequencing was done on a sample of naive CD8+ T cells sorted from blood. Source of these receptors: a man aged 30-40 years in good health.

The chain recombines TRBV4-1 with TRBJ1-2; TRBD1 is a possible D gene (5 bases). Germline assignment: CDR1 MGHRA and CDR2 YSYEKL. The V end was cut by 4 bases, the J end by 5 bases, with 17 bases between. The CDR3 runs to 15 residues. In nucleotides, the CDR3 is TGCGCCAGCAGCCGCGGGCTGGGACTGGATTATGGCTACACCTTC. The encoded protein is CASSRGLGLDYGYTF.

In this sample, this clone is medium-sized. This chain uses TRBV12-5 with TRBJ1-1, with TRBD1 matching over 7 bases. CDR1 is LGHNT, CDR2 FRNRAP, per germline. With 6 bases clipped from V and 0 bases from J, the junction kept 4 bases outside the gene matches. The CDR3 totals 14 residues. For the CDR3, the DNA is TGTGCTAGTGGAACGGGACAGATGAACACTGAAGCTTTCTTT. Translation gives CASGTGQMNTEAFF.

The chain links TRBV6-1 to TRBJ1-1, with D maybe TRBD1 (6 bases). This CDR3 is 14 amino acids long. The germline V gene encodes CDR1 MNHNS and CDR2 SASEGT. The V end was cut by 7 bases, the J end by 1 base, with 13 bases between. Written as DNA, the CDR3 is TGTGCCAGCATCATCCTGACAGGGAACACTGAAGCTTTCTTT. As protein: CASIILTGNTEAFF.

The chain recombines TRBV30 with TRBJ2-1, with 10 positions matching TRBD2. Trimming took 1 base from V and 9 from J; bases not matched to a gene: 12. The CDR3 is 16 residues long. The germline gives CDR1 GTSNPN, CDR2 SVGIG (reference sequence). The CDR3 spells CAWSADNRLAGGEQFF. The CDR3 DNA sequence: TGTGCCTGGAGTGCAGATAACCGGTTAGCGGGAGGTGAGCAGTTCTTC.

The V gene is TRBV9, the J gene TRBJ2-1; no clear D gene. This CDR3 has 14 amino acids. Germline loops: CDR1 SGDLS, CDR2 YYNGEE. V gave up 0 bases and J gave up 6 bases, with 10 bases separating them. The CDR3 loop is CASSVVRQTNEQFF. The CDR3, as DNA: TGTGCCAGCAGCGTAGTTCGACAAACCAATGAGCAGTTCTTC.

This chain uses TRBV7-6 with TRBJ2-5, with 13 bases matching TRBD2. The length of the CDR3 is 15 residues. The germline CDR1 and CDR2 sequences are SGHVS and FNYEAQ. V lost 4 bases to trimming and J lost 4 bases; unmatched junction nucleotides: 3. The CDR3 loop reads CASSWTSGSGETQYF. CDR3 nucleotides: TGTGCCAGCAGCTGGACTAGCGGGAGCGGAGAGACCCAGTACTTC.

V gene TRBV7-6 combines with J gene TRBJ2-3, with D possibly matching TRBD2 (7 bases). With 6 bases removed from V and 1 base from J, the gap between germline ends came to 14 bases. This CDR3 has 15 amino acids. From germline, CDR1 is SGHVS and CDR2 FNYEAQ. As DNA, the CDR3 is TGTGCCAGCAGTTCGGGGGCGGGGGGCACAGATACGCAGTATTTT. Its protein product is CASSSGAGGTDTQYF.

The chain has TRBV9 and TRBJ2-5, with 7 bases identical to TRBD1. The J call could be wrong; TRBJ2-7 is a better fit for the DNA end. Germline-derived CDR1 and CDR2 are SGDLS and YYNGEE. The CDR3 loop spans 15 amino acids. The chain's CDR3 is CASSVAGQASYEQYF. CDR3 nucleotides: TGTGCCAGCAGCGTAGCTGGACAGGCTTCCTACGAGCAGTACTTC.

The chain employs TRBV4-1 and TRBJ2-1; 10 nucleotides line up with TRBD2. The germline gives CDR1 MGHRA, CDR2 YSYEKL. There are 16 residues in the CDR3. V trimming: 0 bases; J trimming: 9 bases; junction bases outside the gene matches: 8. The CDR3 protein is CASSQDVASGSIEQFF. The CDR3 bases are TGCGCCAGCAGCCAAGATGTCGCTAGCGGGAGCATTGAGCAGTTCTTC.

This sequence joins TRBV6-5 and TRBJ1-1, with 7 bases identical to TRBD1. The CDR3 length is 15 residues. J gave up 5 bases and V 0 bases, and 6 bases lay outside the gene matches. CDR1 MNHEY and CDR2 SVGAGI come from the germline V gene. CDR3 amino acids: CASSYSGQGETEAFF. CDR3 DNA: TGTGCCAGCAGTTACTCGGGGCAGGGGGAGACTGAAGCTTTCTTT.

This chain uses TRBV28 with TRBJ2-7; 8 positions agree with TRBD1. With 8 bases clipped from V and 3 bases from J, the junction kept 6 bases outside the gene matches. The germline V gene encodes CDR1 MDHEN and CDR2 SYDVKM. This CDR3 has 13 residues. The CDR3 bases are TGTGCCAGCTATGACAGGGGAATCTACGAGCAGTACTTC. Translation: CASYDRGIYEQYF. Full variable domain (outside the CDR3, taken from reference TRBV28 and TRBJ2-7): DVKVTQSSRYLVKRTGEKVFLECVQDMDHENMFWYRQDPGLGLRLIYFSYDVKMKEKGDIPEGYSVSREKKERFSLILESASTNQTSMYLCASYDRGIYEQYFGPGTRLTVT.

The V call is TRBV29-1, the J call TRBJ2-7; D unclear. CDR3 length: 12 residues. In germline, CDR1 is SQVTM, CDR2 ANQGSEA. Trimming took off 3 bases at V and 2 bases at J, with 8 bases between the two ends. As DNA, the CDR3 is TGCAGCGTTGATTACGGTACCTACGAGCAGTACTTC. Amino acids: CSVDYGTYEQYF.

This chain connects TRBV19 to TRBJ2-2; 10 bases are shared with TRBD2. The germline gives CDR1 LNHDA, CDR2 SQIVND (reference sequence). Trimming at V came to 5 bases and at J to 7 bases, leaving 7 bases not matched to a gene. There are 15 residues in the CDR3. The chain's CDR3 is CASSLVIAGGGELFF. The CDR3 DNA reads as TGTGCCAGTAGTCTCGTCATAGCGGGAGGCGGGGAGCTGTTTTTT.